These T cell receptor beta chains were read from a single sample in a study of glioma-infiltrating T cells after dendritic cell vaccination. Clones were sequenced by immunoSEQ multiplex PCR, and TCRdb holds only the in-frame ones, with some missing. Among 90,000 to 95,000 clones listed, around four fifths were seen once. Sequences were derived from blood, sampled after dendritic cell vaccination. Every receptor here comes from a human donor with glioblastoma. Both conserved end residues are part of each CDR3. Fields, in order: D gene, V gene, J gene, CDR3 length, clone size, CDR3 protein, CDR3 DNA. D genes are given only for firm matches. The size entry is marked missing in some rows and otherwise reads once, few, many or a size class.

.	TRBV19	TRBJ1-2	13	.	CASSTTANYGYTF	TGTGCCAGTAGTACAACAGCTAACTATGGCTACACCTTC
TRBD2	TRBV5-1	TRBJ2-5	16	.	CASSLGGGRADETQYF	TGCGCCAGCAGCTTGGGCGGCGGGAGGGCCGATGAGACCCAGTACTTC
.	TRBV9	TRBJ2-1	14	few	CASSRTDIYNEQFF	TGTGCCAGCAGCCGTACCGACATCTACAATGAGCAGTTCTTC
TRBD1	TRBV10-3	TRBJ2-5	14	once	CAISTDRGQETQYF	TGTGCCATCAGTACGGACAGGGGGCAAGAGACCCAGTACTTC
.	TRBV19	TRBJ1-6	16	.	CASNRTPSSYNSPLHF	TGTGCCAGTAACCGGACACCGAGCTCCTATAATTCACCCCTCCACTTT
.	TRBV7-3	TRBJ2-5	15	.	CASSLGPGEWETQYF	TGTGCCAGCAGCTTAGGTCCTGGGGAGTGGGAGACCCAGTACTTC
.	TRBV27	TRBJ2-5	15	.	CASSFESRGGETQYF	TGTGCCAGCAGTTTTGAGTCCAGGGGCGGGGAGACCCAGTACTTC
.	TRBV7-9	TRBJ1-6	12	.	CASSLENSPLHF	TGTGCCAGCAGCCTCGAGAATTCACCCCTCCACTTT
TRBD1	TRBV2	TRBJ2-2	14	.	CASKGQGVSGELFF	TGTGCCAGCAAGGGACAGGGAGTTTCCGGGGAGCTGTTTTTT
TRBD1	TRBV30	TRBJ1-5	13	.	CAWAGQGDQPQHF	TGTGCCTGGGCGGGACAGGGGGATCAGCCCCAGCATTTT
TRBD2	TRBV5-3	TRBJ2-3	18	.	CARSQNQTSGRRADTQYF	TGTGCCAGAAGCCAAAATCAGACTAGCGGGAGGCGAGCAGATACGCAGTATTTT
.	TRBV4-2	TRBJ2-1	13	once	CASSQQGRDEQFF	TGTGCCAGCAGCCAACAGGGGAGGGATGAGCAGTTCTTC
.	TRBV18	TRBJ2-7	15	.	CASSPESGNRYEQYF	TGTGCCAGCTCACCAGAGTCGGGTAACCGTTACGAGCAGTACTTC
.	TRBV6-5	TRBJ1-6	14	.	CASKGGLGNSPLHF	TGTGCCAGCAAGGGAGGGTTGGGGAATTCACCCCTCCACTTT
TRBD1	TRBV5-1	TRBJ2-7	17	.	CASSLDPQGALGGEQYF	TGCGCCAGCAGCTTGGACCCACAGGGGGCGTTAGGGGGAGAGCAGTACTTC
TRBD2	TRBV6-5	TRBJ2-5	14	.	CASGDGGLRETQYF	TGTGCCAGCGGAGACGGGGGGTTGAGGGAGACCCAGTACTTC
.	TRBV6-6	TRBJ1-5	15	.	CASSYPDSASGPQHF	TGTGCCAGCAGTTACCCCGACAGTGCTAGTGGGCCCCAGCATTTT
.	TRBV6-5	TRBJ2-2	13	.	CASTLDRTGELFF	TGTGCCAGCACCCTCGACAGGACCGGGGAGCTGTTTTTT
TRBD1	TRBV7-9	TRBJ2-2	16	.	CASSRKTGASPGELFF	TGTGCCAGCAGCCGAAAGACAGGGGCCAGCCCCGGGGAGCTGTTTTTT
.	TRBV6-1	TRBJ1-1	14	.	CAGSHQLINTEAFF	TGTGCCGGCAGTCACCAACTAATCAACACTGAAGCTTTCTTT
.	TRBV11-1	TRBJ1-1	13	.	CASSLGLNFEAFF	TGTGCCAGCAGCTTAGGACTCAATTTTGAAGCTTTCTTT
.	TRBV19	TRBJ2-7	14	.	CASSIEGGWYEQYF	TGTGCCAGTAGTATAGAGGGAGGTTGGTACGAGCAGTACTTC
.	TRBV6-6	TRBJ1-6	14	.	CASGKGGTNSPLHF	TGTGCCAGCGGGAAGGGGGGGACTAATTCACCCCTCCACTTT
.	TRBV6-1	TRBJ1-2	13	once	CASKGDANYGYTF	TGTGCCAGCAAGGGGGACGCTAACTATGGCTACACCTTC
.	TRBV5-1	TRBJ2-1	16	.	CASSLAEVVLYNEQFF	TGCGCCAGCAGCTTGGCCGAGGTAGTTCTCTACAATGAGCAGTTCTTC
.	TRBV10-3	TRBJ2-7	16	.	CAISDNRGQGIYEQYF	TGTGCCATCAGTGATAACCGCGGGCAGGGGATCTACGAGCAGTACTTC
.	TRBV6-1	TRBJ1-4	16	.	CASSANLAEEREKLFF	TGTGCCAGCAGTGCAAACCTGGCAGAGGAACGGGAAAAACTGTTTTTT
TRBD2	TRBV2	TRBJ2-1	15	.	CASRPAGGRFNEQFF	TGTGCCAGCAGGCCAGCGGGAGGGCGGTTCAATGAGCAGTTCTTC
TRBD1	TRBV29-1	TRBJ1-1	16	.	CSVLIGQARRNTEAFF	TGCAGCGTCTTAATTGGACAGGCCAGGCGGAACACTGAAGCTTTCTTT
.	TRBV4-1	TRBJ1-1	16	.	CASSPSPTVMNTEAFF	TGCGCCAGCAGCCCAAGCCCAACAGTAATGAACACTGAAGCTTTCTTT
TRBD2	TRBV6-5	TRBJ2-7	15	.	CASSYLAGDSYEQYF	TGTGCCAGCAGTTACCTAGCGGGGGATTCCTACGAGCAGTACTTC
.	TRBV7-3	TRBJ1-2	15	.	CASSLTGRAAYGYTF	TGTGCCAGCAGCTTAACGGGCAGGGCGGCCTATGGCTACACCTTC
TRBD1	TRBV19	TRBJ1-3	16	.	CASRIAGTGSGNTIYF	TGTGCCAGTAGGATCGCCGGGACAGGGTCTGGAAACACCATATATTTT
.	TRBV7-9	TRBJ1-5	15	once	CASSPGGGADQPQHF	TGTGCCAGCAGTCCCGGGGGGGGTGCGGATCAGCCCCAGCATTTT
TRBD1	TRBV19	TRBJ1-1	18	.	CASSITAGGRVGRTEAFF	TGTGCCAGTAGTATAACGGCAGGGGGCCGCGTTGGGAGGACTGAAGCTTTCTTT
TRBD1	TRBV5-1	TRBJ2-5	16	.	CASSFQSGTGLETQYF	TGCGCCAGCAGCTTCCAGTCCGGGACAGGGTTAGAGACCCAGTACTTC